The present T cell receptor beta chain was sequenced within a study of beta chain features in type 1 diabetes. The table lists this clone with a few counts. Its target is unknown. The V gene's germline CDR1 is DFQATT and CDR2 SNEGSKA (reference sequence). This CDR3 comprises 11 residues. V lost 0 bases, J lost 8 bases, and 4 bases lay in between. Reverse transcription of all isolated RNA meant that expressed TCRB transcripts were sequenced. The assay was immunoSEQ multiplex PCR, and TCRdb's table has in-frame clones only and misses some. The data show 130,000 to 150,000 clones, about 13% seen once. Study-level points and caveats: TCRB CDR3s were moderately but significantly shorter in Type 1 diabetes patients in all four CD4+ subsets.

Sequenced input: central memory CD4+ T cells from blood. The V call is TRBV20-1, the J call TRBJ1-4; D gene unclear. This clonotype originated in a man aged 18 to 29 with type 1 diabetes. The CDR3 loop is CSARDYEKLFF. DNA of the CDR3: TGCAGTGCTAGAGACTACGAAAAACTGTTTTTT.